Shown below are 20 T cell receptor beta chains from a single sample sequenced in a study of CXCR3-negative and CXCR3-positive naive CD8 T cells. Study results and caveats: The TRB CDR3s that CXCR3-positive naive cells carried were more hydrophobic than those of CXCR3-negative naive cells.

These receptors have no known antigen. Via 5' RACE with UMI labels, TRB cDNA libraries were prepared. For each CDR3 protein, TCRdb gives one entry from its re-call of the 5' RACE reads, without DNA. The sample table includes some 64,000 distinct CDR3 sequences. The sequencing sample was made of naive CXCR3+ CD8+ T cells from blood. This sample's subset: CD45RO-CCR7+CD27+CD95- naive CD8+ T cells expressing CXCR3 (TNR3+). The receptors derive from a human donor in good health. Some clones in this sample may be carry-over from other donors' samples.

The chain has TRBV29-1 and TRBJ2-7; the TCRdb D gene call, TRBD1, has no DNA to confirm it. In germline, CDR1 is SQVTM, CDR2 ANQGSEA. The CDR3 consists of 11 residues. The CDR3 spells CSVRTGGEQYF.

This sequence joins TRBV6-5 and TRBJ1-6. The CDR3 length is 15 residues. The V gene's germline CDR1 is MNHEY and CDR2 SVGAGI. This chain's CDR3 is CASSYGFSYNSPLHF.

This chain uses TRBV7-9 with TRBJ2-7. Per germline, CDR1 SEHNR and CDR2 FQNEAQ (reference sequence). There are 12 residues in the CDR3. The CDR3 loop is CASSFGVNEQYF.

V usage is TRBV29-1 and J usage is TRBJ2-1; as DNA is missing, the TRBD2 call by TCRdb cannot be tested. The germline V gene has CDR1 SQVTM and CDR2 ANQGSEA. This CDR3 is built from 15 residues. The CDR3 protein is CSVAGVLASYNEQFF.

The chain carries TRBV27 and TRBJ1-2; TCRdb indicates TRBD1, and absent DNA this call remains unverified. Germline values: CDR1 MNHEY, CDR2 SMNVEV (reference sequence). CDR3 length equals 14 residues. The CDR3 loop is CASSSIDRSYGYTF.

The chain uses TRBV5-1 and TRBJ1-2; the TCRdb call, TRBD1, lacks DNA for checking. The CDR3 length is 15 residues. The germline CDR1 and CDR2 sequences are SGHRS and YFSETQ. CDR3 amino acids: CASSIQQGAVYGYTF. The entire variable domain, with the rest obtained from reference TRBV5-1 and TRBJ1-2, is as follows: KAGVTQTPRYLIKTRGQQVTLSCSPISGHRSVSWYQQTPGQGLQFLFEYFSETQRNKGNFPGRFSGRQFSNSRSEMNVSTLELGDSALYLCASSIQQGAVYGYTFGSGTRLTVV.

V gene TRBV11-2 combines with J gene TRBJ2-7. The CDR3 loop spans 14 amino acids. Germline CDR1 and CDR2: SGHAT and FQNNGV. This CDR3 reads CASSVSFGSYEQYF.

The genes are TRBV7-9 and TRBJ2-1; TCRdb designates TRBD2, a call that cannot be tested without DNA. Per the germline V gene, CDR1 is SEHNR and CDR2 is FQNEAQ (reference sequence). The CDR3 is made up of 14 amino acids. The CDR3 loop is CASSPNPSGGEQFF.

The V gene is TRBV27, the J gene TRBJ2-1; absent DNA, TCRdb's TRBD2 call cannot be checked. CDR3 size: 14 residues. Germline lookup yields CDR1 MNHEY and CDR2 SMNVEV (reference sequence). The CDR3 region is CASSPIGLYNEQFF.

The J gene is TRBJ1-1, the V gene TRBV20-1; the D call from TCRdb, TRBD1, cannot be confirmed without DNA. The CDR3 has 14 residues. Per germline, CDR1 DFQATT and CDR2 SNEGSKA (reference sequence). CDR3 amino acids: CSARVGTENTEAFF.

The V and J genes are TRBV4-3 and TRBJ2-5; the TCRdb D gene call, TRBD1, has no DNA to confirm it. Germline V CDR1 and CDR2: LGHNA, YSLEER. There are 14 residues in the CDR3. The chain's CDR3 is CASSQAGAGETQYF.

This chain uses TRBV6-2 or TRBV6-3 with TRBJ2-1. CDR1 is MNHEY, CDR2 SVGEGT, per germline. This CDR3 contains 15 residues. The CDR3 loop is CASSYSGTTNNEQFF.

J is TRBJ2-2 and V is TRBV5-1. The CDR3 spans 12 residues. The germline CDR1 and CDR2 sequences are SGHRS and YFSETQ. CDR3 sequence reads: CASCRISGELFF.

This chain uses TRBV10-3 with TRBJ2-5. The CDR3 covers 12 residues. Germline V gene data show CDR1 as ENHRY and CDR2 as SYGVKD. CDR3: CAISESPETQYF.

The genes are TRBV20-1 and TRBJ1-5. Germline lookup yields CDR1 DFQATT and CDR2 SNEGSKA (reference sequence). The CDR3 contains 17 residues. The CDR3 region is CSARDQGIVGSNQPQHF.

The chain couples TRBV29-1 to TRBJ1-1. This CDR3 is 13 amino acids long. From germline, CDR1 is SQVTM and CDR2 ANQGSEA. The CDR3 spells CSVEDSGVPEAFF.

V gene TRBV29-1 combines with J gene TRBJ2-2; TCRdb's D call, TRBD1, is unchecked because there is no DNA. The CDR3 has 15 amino acids. Per the germline V gene, CDR1 is SQVTM and CDR2 is ANQGSEA. This CDR3 reads CSVECAGGPTGELFF.

This chain connects TRBV19 to TRBJ2-7; without DNA, the TCRdb call of TRBD1 cannot be checked. CDR1 is LNHDA, CDR2 SQIVND, per germline (reference sequence). The CDR3 contains 14 residues. The CDR3 sequence is CASSGTGVSYEQYF.

The gene calls are TRBV5-1 and TRBJ2-7; TCRdb reports TRBD1, a call that lacks DNA to check it against. CDR3 length equals 12 residues. Germline CDR1 reads SGHRS; CDR2 reads YFSETQ. The CDR3 region is CASGTGGYEQYF.

This chain connects TRBV25-1 to TRBJ1-1; TCRdb's D gene call, TRBD1, goes unchecked for lack of DNA. The CDR3 is made up of 12 amino acids. Germline-derived CDR1 and CDR2 are MGHDK and SYGVNS. CDR3 region: CASSGRGAEAFF.